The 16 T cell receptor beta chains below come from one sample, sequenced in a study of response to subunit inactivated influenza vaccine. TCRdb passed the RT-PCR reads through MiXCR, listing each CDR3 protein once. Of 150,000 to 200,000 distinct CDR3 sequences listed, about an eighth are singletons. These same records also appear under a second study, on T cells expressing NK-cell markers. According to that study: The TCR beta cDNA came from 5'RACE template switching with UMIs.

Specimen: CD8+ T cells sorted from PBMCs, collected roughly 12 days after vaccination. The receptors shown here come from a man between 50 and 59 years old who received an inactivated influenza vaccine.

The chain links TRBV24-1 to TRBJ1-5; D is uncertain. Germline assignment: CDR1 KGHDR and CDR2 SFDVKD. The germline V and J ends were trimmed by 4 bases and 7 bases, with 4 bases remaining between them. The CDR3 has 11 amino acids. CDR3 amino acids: CATSELQPQHF. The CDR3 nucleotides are TGTGCCACCAGTGAATTACAGCCCCAGCATTTT.

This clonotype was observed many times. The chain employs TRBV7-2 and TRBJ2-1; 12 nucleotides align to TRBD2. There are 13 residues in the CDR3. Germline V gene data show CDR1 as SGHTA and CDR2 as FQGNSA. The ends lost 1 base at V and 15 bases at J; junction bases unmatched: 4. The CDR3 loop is CASSLGLAGDLFF. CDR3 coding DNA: TGTGCCAGCAGCTTAGGACTAGCGGGAGATTTGTTCTTC.

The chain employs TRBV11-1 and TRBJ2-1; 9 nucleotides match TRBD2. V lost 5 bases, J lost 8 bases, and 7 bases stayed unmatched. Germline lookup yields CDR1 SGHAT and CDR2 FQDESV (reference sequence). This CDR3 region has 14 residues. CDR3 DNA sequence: TGTGCCAGCAGCCGGGCTAGCGGGATCTATGAGCAGTTCTTC. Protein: CASSRASGIYEQFF.

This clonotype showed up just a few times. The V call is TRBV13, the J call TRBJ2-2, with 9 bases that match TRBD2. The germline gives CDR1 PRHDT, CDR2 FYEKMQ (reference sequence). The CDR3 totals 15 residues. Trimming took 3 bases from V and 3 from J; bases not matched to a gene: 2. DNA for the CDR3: TGTGCCAGCAGCTTGCGGGGGGGCCACACCGGGGAGCTGTTTTTT. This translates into CASSLRGGHTGELFF.

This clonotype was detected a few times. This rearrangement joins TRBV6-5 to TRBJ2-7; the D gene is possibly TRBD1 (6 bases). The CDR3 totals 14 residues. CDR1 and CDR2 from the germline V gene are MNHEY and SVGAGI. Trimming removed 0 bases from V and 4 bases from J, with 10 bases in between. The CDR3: CASSYSGTIYEQYF. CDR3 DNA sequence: TGTGCCAGCAGTTACTCGGGGACAATTTACGAGCAGTACTTC.

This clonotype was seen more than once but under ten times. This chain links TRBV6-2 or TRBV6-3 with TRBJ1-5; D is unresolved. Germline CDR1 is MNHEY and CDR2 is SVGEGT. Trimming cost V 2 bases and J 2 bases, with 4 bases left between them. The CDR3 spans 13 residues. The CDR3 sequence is CASSYGGNQPQHF. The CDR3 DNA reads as TGTGCCAGCAGTTACGGGGGCAATCAGCCCCAGCATTTT.

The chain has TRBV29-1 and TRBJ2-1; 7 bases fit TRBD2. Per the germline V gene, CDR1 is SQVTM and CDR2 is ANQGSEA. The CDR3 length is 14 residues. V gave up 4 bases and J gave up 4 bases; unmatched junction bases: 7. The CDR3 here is CSVVVGTTYNEQFF. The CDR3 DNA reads TGCAGCGTTGTGGTCGGGACTACTTACAATGAGCAGTTCTTC.

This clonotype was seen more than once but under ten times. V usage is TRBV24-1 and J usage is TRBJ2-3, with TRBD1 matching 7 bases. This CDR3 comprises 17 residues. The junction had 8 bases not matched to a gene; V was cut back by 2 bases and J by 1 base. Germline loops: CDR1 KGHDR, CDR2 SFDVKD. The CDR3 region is CATSDWGTATGTDTQYF. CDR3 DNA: TGTGCCACCAGTGATTGGGGGACAGCCACGGGCACAGATACGCAGTATTTT.

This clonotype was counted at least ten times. CDR3 DNA sequence: TGTGCCAGCAGTTGGGCGAAGGCGGGAGAGGACACAGATACGCAGTATTTT. Amino acid sequence: CASSWAKAGEDTDTQYF. V and J are TRBV28 and TRBJ2-3; 7 bases are a match to TRBD2. CDR1 and CDR2 (germline): MDHEN, SYDVKM. The J segment lost 2 bases and the V segment lost 4 bases, leaving 12 bases of the junction unmatched. The CDR3 is made up of 17 amino acids.

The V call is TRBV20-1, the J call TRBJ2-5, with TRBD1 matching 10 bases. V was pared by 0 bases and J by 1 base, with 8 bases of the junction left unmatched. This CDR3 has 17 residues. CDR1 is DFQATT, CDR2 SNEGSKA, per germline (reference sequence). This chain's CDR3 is CSARDPVDRGPQETQYF. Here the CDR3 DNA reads TGCAGTGCTAGAGATCCCGTCGACAGGGGGCCCCAAGAGACCCAGTACTTC.

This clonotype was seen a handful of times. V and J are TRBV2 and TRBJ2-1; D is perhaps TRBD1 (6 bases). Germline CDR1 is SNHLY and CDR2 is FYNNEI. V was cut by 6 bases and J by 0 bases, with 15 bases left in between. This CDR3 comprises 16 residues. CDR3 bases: TGTGCCAGCAGGACATTTGGACAGAGCTCCTACAATGAGCAGTTCTTC. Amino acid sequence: CASRTFGQSSYNEQFF.

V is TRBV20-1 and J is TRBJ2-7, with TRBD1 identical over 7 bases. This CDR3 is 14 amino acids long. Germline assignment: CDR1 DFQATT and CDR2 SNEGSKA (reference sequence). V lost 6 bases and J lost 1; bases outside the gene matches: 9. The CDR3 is CSATGALRSYEQYF. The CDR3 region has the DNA TGCAGTGCCACAGGGGCGCTAAGGTCCTACGAGCAGTACTTC.

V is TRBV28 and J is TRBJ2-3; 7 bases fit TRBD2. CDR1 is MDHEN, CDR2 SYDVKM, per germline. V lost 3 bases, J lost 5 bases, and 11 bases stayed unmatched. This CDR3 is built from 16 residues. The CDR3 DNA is TGTGCCAGCAGTTTTAACCCCCGGGGGGACGGAGATACGCAGTATTTT. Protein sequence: CASSFNPRGDGDTQYF.

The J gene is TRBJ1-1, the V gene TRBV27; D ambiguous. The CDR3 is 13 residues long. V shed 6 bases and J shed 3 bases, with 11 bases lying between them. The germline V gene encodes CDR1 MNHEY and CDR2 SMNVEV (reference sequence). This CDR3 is CASSIEGYTEAFF. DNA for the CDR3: TGTGCCAGCAGCATAGAGGGCTACACTGAAGCTTTCTTT.

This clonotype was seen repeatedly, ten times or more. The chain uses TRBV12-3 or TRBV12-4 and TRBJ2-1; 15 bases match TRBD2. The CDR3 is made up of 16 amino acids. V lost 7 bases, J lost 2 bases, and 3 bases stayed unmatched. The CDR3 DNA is TGTGCCAGCAACGGACTAGCGGGAGGGCCCTACAATGAGCAGTTCTTC. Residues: CASNGLAGGPYNEQFF.

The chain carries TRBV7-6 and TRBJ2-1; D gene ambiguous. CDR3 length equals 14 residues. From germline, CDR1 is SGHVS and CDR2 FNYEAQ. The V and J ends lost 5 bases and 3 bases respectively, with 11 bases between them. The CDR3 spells CASSLYTYYNEQFF. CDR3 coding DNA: TGTGCCAGCAGCCTCTATACCTACTACAATGAGCAGTTCTTC. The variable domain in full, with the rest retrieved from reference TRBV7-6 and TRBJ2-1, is GAGVSQSPRYKVTKRGQDVALRCDPISGHVSLYWYRQALGQGPEFLTYFNYEAQQDKSGLPNDRFSAERPEGSISTLTIQRTEQRDSAMYRCASSLYTYYNEQFFGPGTRLTVL.